This TCR beta chain was sequenced for a study of T cells in Graves' hyperthyroidism and ophthalmopathy. Study-level information: Peripheral blood sampling occurred at initial diagnosis, before any treatment.

Germline CDR1 and CDR2: MGHRA and YSYEKL. J gave up 2 bases and V 7 bases, and 5 bases lay outside the gene matches. CDR3 length: 14 residues. The CDR3 regions of TCR beta were amplified from RNA transcripts. With the HTBI primer set, the TCR CDR3 went through a first round of RT-PCR. TCRdb itself ran the multiplex PCR reads through MiXCR, one entry per CDR3 protein. The sample lists more than 50,000 distinct CDR3 sequences; roughly 58% were seen once. This receptor was taken from a woman between 55 and 75 years old with Graves' ophthalmopathy. This rearrangement joins TRBV4-1 to TRBJ2-7; the match to TRBD2 covers 10 bases. The material sequenced was blood. CDR3 bases: TGCGCCAGCATGGGAGCGGGGGGGCCCTACGAGCAGTACTTC. As protein: CASMGAGGPYEQYF.